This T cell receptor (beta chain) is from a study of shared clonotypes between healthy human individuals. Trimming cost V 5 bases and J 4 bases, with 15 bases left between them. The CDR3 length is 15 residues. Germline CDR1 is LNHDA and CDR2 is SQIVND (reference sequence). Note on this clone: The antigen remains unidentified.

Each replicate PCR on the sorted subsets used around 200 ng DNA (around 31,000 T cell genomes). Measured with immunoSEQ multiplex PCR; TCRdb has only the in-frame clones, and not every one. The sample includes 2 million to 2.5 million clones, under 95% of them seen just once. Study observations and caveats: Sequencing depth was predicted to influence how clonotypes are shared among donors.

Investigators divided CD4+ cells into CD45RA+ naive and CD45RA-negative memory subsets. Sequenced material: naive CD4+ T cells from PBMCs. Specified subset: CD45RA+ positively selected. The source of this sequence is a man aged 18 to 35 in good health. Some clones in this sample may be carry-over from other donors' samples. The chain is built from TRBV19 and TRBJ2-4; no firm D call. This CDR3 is CASSPPQTYKNIQYF. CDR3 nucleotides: TGTGCCAGTAGTCCTCCGCAGACTTATAAAAACATTCAGTACTTC.